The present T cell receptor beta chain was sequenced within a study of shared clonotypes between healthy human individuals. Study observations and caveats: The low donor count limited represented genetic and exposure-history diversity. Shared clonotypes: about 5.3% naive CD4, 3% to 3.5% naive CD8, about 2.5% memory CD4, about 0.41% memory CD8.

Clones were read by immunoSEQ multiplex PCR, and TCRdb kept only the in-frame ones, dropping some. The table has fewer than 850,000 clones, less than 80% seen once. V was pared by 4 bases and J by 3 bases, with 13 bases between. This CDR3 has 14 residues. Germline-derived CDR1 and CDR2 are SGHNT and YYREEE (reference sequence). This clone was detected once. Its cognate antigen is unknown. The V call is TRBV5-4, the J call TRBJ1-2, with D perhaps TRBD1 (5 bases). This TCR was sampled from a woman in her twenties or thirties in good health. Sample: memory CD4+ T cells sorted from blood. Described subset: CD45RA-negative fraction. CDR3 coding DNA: TGTGCCAGCAGCAGTCCGGGACTAGACTATGGCTACACCTTC. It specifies CASSSPGLDYGYTF.